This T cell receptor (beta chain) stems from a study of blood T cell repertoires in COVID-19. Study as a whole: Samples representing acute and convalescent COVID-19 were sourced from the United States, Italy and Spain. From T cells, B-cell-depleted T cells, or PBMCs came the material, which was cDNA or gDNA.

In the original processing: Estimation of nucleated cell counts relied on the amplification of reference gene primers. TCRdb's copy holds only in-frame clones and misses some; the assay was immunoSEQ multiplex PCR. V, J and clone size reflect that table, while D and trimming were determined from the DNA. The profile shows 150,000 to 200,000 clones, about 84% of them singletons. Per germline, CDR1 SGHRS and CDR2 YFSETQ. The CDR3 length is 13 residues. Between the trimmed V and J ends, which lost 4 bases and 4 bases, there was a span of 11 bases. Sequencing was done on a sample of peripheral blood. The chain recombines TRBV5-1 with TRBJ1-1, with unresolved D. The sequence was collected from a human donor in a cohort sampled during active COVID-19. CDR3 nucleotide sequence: TGCGCCAGCAGCGGGAGTCGGGGCACTGAAGCTTTCTTT. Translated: CASSGSRGTEAFF.